The text below deals with one T cell receptor (beta chain). Sequencing used immunoSEQ multiplex PCR; TCRdb keeps in-frame clones, though not all of them. Of roughly 70,000 clones listed, about 88% are singletons. This sample was taken from a study of OX40 agonist ivuxolimab in advanced cancers. Study in general: Dose-escalation patients were diagnosed with hepatocellular carcinoma, melanoma, renal cell cancer or head and neck cancer. A history of anti-PD-1, anti-PD-L1 or anti-CTLA-4 therapy was acceptable, and 40% to 45% had some.

V lost 6 bases and J lost 0; bases outside the gene matches: 5. The CDR3 spans 14 residues. CDR1 and CDR2 (germline): WNHNN, SYGVQD (reference sequence). This material consisted of CD4+ or CD8+ T cells sorted from blood, taken in a trial of the OX40 agonist ivuxolimab. The V and J genes are TRBV10-1 and TRBJ2-7; 7 positions agree with TRBD2. The clonotype originates from an adult with an advanced solid tumor such as melanoma, head and neck, liver or kidney cancer. CDR3 residues: CASSPGLPSYEQYF. The CDR3 region has the DNA TGCGCCAGCAGCCCGGGACTACCCTCCTACGAGCAGTACTTC.